This T cell receptor (beta chain) was captured by sequencing in a study of CD8 T cells in ankylosing spondylitis. Germline V gene sequence: CDR1 SGHDT, CDR2 YYEEEE. This CDR3 is built from 15 residues. Between the trimmed V and J ends, which lost 3 bases and 0 bases, there was a span of 10 bases. Points from the study as a whole: Enrichment of disease-linked clones was reportedly significant in matched ankylosing spondylitis synovial fluid.

TCRdb analysed the 5' RACE reads with MiXCR anew, one entry per CDR3 protein. The table has about 340,000 distinct CDR3 sequences, roughly 14% seen once. This clonotype was observed a handful of times. What it binds is not known. The genes are TRBV5-6 and TRBJ1-5; D not certain. The sequencing input was blood, either unsorted or a sorted T cell fraction (not recorded which). The TCR comes from a male donor with ankylosing spondylitis or in good health (not recorded which). The CDR3 bases are TGTGCCAGCAGCTCCCGCGGTCTTAGCAATCAGCCCCAGCATTTT. Its protein product is CASSSRGLSNQPQHF.